The clone carrying this TCR beta chain was recorded only once. Antigen: not known. This sample was taken from a study of blood T cells in healthy people across ages. Study-wide findings and caveats: Researchers deemed the diversity estimates from one million T cells underestimates.

V lost 3 bases to trimming and J lost 0 bases; unmatched junction nucleotides: 5. From germline, CDR1 is SGHNT and CDR2 YYREEE (reference sequence). There are 16 residues in the CDR3. Using a J-beta primer mix together with a sample-barcoded 5' primer, a second PCR was run for roughly 6 to 12 cycles. Every cDNA molecule carried a tag from a template-switch adaptor bearing 12 random nucleotides. In TCRdb, the 5' RACE reads were re-called with MiXCR into one record per CDR3 protein. Among about 940,000 distinct CDR3 sequences listed, around 49% were seen once. The receptor was isolated from a man aged 25 to 40 in good health. The V and J genes are TRBV5-4 and TRBJ2-1, with 8 bases lining up with TRBD1. Sequenced: blood. DNA for the CDR3: TGTGCCAGCAGCTCTCAGGGGGCTGACTCCTACAATGAGCAGTTCTTC. It codes for CASSSQGADSYNEQFF.